The T cell receptor (beta chain) under discussion was sequenced for a study of T cell repertoires in cytomegalovirus infection. CDR3 length: 13 amino acids. Trimming cost V 6 bases and J 3 bases, with 8 bases left between them. Germline CDR1 and CDR2: MNHEY and SVGEGT. Worth noting for this clonotype: What it binds is not known.

TCRdb recomputed calls from the reads with MiXCR, one row per CDR3 protein. The repertoire has under 850,000 distinct CDR3 sequences, around 31% of them found once; the top ten carry roughly 18%. This receptor was identified in a human donor in good health (CMV status not recorded). Some clones in this sample may be carry-over from other donors' samples. The sequences come from cultured PBMCs, collected from culture after CMV antigen stimulation. The V call is TRBV6-2 or TRBV6-3, the J call TRBJ2-2, with D hard to call. CDR3 in amino acids: CASRQHYTGELFF. The DNA for the CDR3 is TGTGCCAGCAGACAACACTACACCGGGGAGCTGTTTTTT.